Below, 30 T cell receptor beta chains from the same sample are listed, as sequenced in a study of blood T cell repertoires in COVID-19. Sequencing used immunoSEQ multiplex PCR; TCRdb keeps in-frame clones, though not all of them. Seen here are more than 95,000 clones, 80% to 95% observed once, and the top ten hold around 2.2%. Sequencing was carried out using peripheral blood. These receptor sequences come from a man aged 45-60 years with COVID-19, enrolled during active disease.

This chain connects TRBV28 to TRBJ2-3; D not certain. V was clipped by 6 bases and J by 8 bases, with 9 bases between them. The CDR3 consists of 11 residues. The germline CDR1 and CDR2 sequences are MDHEN and SYDVKM. The CDR3 DNA reads TGTGCCAGCAGGCGGTCGTTTACGCAGTATTTT. It specifies CASRRSFTQYF.

The V and J genes are TRBV5-6 and TRBJ2-7; 8 nucleotides match TRBD2. The CDR3 length is 14 residues. The trim removed 1 base at V and 2 bases at J, leaving 2 bases unmatched. The germline V gene encodes CDR1 SGHDT and CDR2 YYEEEE. This chain's CDR3 is CASSLSGRTYEQYF. In DNA form, the CDR3 reads TGTGCCAGCAGCTTGAGCGGGAGAACCTACGAGCAGTACTTC.

The rearrangement joins TRBV3-1 (or the pseudogene TRBV3-2) to TRBJ2-7, with 8 bases that match TRBD2. V gave up 0 bases and J gave up 0 bases; unmatched junction bases: 4. The CDR3 covers 16 residues. The germline V gene encodes CDR1 LGHDT and CDR2 YNNKEL (reference sequence). The CDR3 region is CASSQDSSGSSYEQYF. DNA for the CDR3: TGTGCCAGCAGCCAAGATTCCAGCGGGAGCTCCTACGAGCAGTACTTC.

The V and J genes are TRBV6-5 and TRBJ1-1; TRBD1 is a possible D gene (6 bases). The CDR3 is 12 amino acids. The V gene lost 6 bases and the J gene lost 8 bases, with 13 bases spanning the gap. Germline loops: CDR1 MNHEY, CDR2 SVGAGI. The CDR3, as DNA: TGTGCCAGCAGGCTTGCCAGGGGAGAAGCTTTCTTT. The encoded protein is CASRLARGEAFF.

The chain couples TRBV5-5 to TRBJ2-3; D not resolved. Trimming removed 5 bases from V and 5 bases from J, with 12 bases in between. This CDR3 is 13 amino acids long. Germline-derived CDR1 and CDR2 are SGHKS and YYEKEE (reference sequence). CDR3 amino acids: CASSRSYGDTQYF. CDR3 nucleotide sequence: TGTGCCAGCAGTAGAAGTTACGGAGATACGCAGTATTTT.

This chain connects TRBV6-1 to TRBJ1-5; D is unclear. This CDR3 comprises 15 residues. V lost 0 bases and J lost 4, with 10 bases in between. Germline V gives CDR1 MNHNS, CDR2 SASEGT. CDR3 nucleotides: TGTGCCAGCAGTGAAGCTTGGTCCAGGAATCAGCCCCAGCATTTT. Translated, it gives CASSEAWSRNQPQHF.

This clone was detected only once. This chain links TRBV11-2 with TRBJ2-7; TRBD2 matches at 8 bases. Trimming took 6 bases from V and 3 from J; bases not matched to a gene: 7. Germline CDR1 and CDR2: SGHAT and FQNNGV. The CDR3 is made up of 14 amino acids. The chain's CDR3 is CASSSAGVVYEQYF. The CDR3 region has the DNA TGTGCCAGCAGTTCAGCGGGAGTAGTCTACGAGCAGTACTTC.

V is TRBV9 and J is TRBJ1-2; D uncertain. The CDR3 is 13 amino acids. Looked up from germline, CDR1 is SGDLS and CDR2 is YYNGEE. Trimming stripped 4 bases from V and 6 bases from J, with 13 bases between. The CDR3 protein is CASSPRTGNGYTF. CDR3 sequence (DNA): TGTGCCAGCAGCCCCCGGACGGGGAATGGCTACACCTTC. Combining the CDR3 with reference TRBV9 and TRBJ1-2 gives the whole variable domain DSGVTQTPKHLITATGQRVTLRCSPRSGDLSVYWYQQSLDQGLQFLIQYYNGEERAKGNILERFSAQQFPDLHSELNLSSLELGDSALYFCASSPRTGNGYTFGSGTRLTVV.

The chain is built from TRBV4-1 and TRBJ2-7; TRBD2 might be the D (5 bases). Deletions cut 0 bases from V and 3 bases from J, with 12 bases between. Germline lookup yields CDR1 MGHRA and CDR2 YSYEKL. There are 15 residues in the CDR3. CDR3 sequence reads: CASSQEEGSYYEQYF. The DNA of the CDR3 is TGCGCCAGCAGCCAAGAAGAGGGCTCCTACTACGAGCAGTACTTC.

This clone turned up a few times. This chain connects TRBV28 to TRBJ1-1; D is uncertain. The CDR3 runs 13 residues. The germline V gene has CDR1 MDHEN and CDR2 SYDVKM. Trimming left V 4 bases short and J 2 bases short, with 8 bases between. CDR3 in amino acids: CASSSSENTEAFF. In DNA form, the CDR3 reads TGTGCCAGCAGTTCGTCAGAAAACACTGAAGCTTTCTTT.

This chain uses TRBV7-3 with TRBJ2-1; TRBD1 matches 8 bases. Germline V gene sequence: CDR1 SGHTA, CDR2 FQGTGA. This CDR3 has 13 residues. The J segment lost 9 bases and the V segment lost 3 bases, leaving 4 bases of the junction unmatched. The CDR3 loop is CASSFPGGGEQFF. As DNA, the CDR3 is TGTGCCAGCAGCTTTCCAGGGGGCGGTGAGCAGTTCTTC.

The rearrangement uses TRBV5-1 and TRBJ2-2; 10 bases agree with TRBD2. The J segment lost 6 bases and the V segment lost 0 bases, leaving 5 bases of the junction unmatched. Germline loops: CDR1 SGHRS, CDR2 YFSETQ. This CDR3 spans 16 amino acids. Written as DNA, the CDR3 is TGCGCCAGCAGCTTGGGGTCTAGCGGGAGCTCCGGGGAGCTGTTTTTT. Translated, it gives CASSLGSSGSSGELFF. The variable domain in full, with the rest retrieved from reference TRBV5-1 and TRBJ2-2, is KAGVTQTPRYLIKTRGQQVTLSCSPISGHRSVSWYQQTPGQGLQFLFEYFSETQRNKGNFPGRFSGRQFSNSRSEMNVSTLELGDSALYLCASSLGSSGSSGELFFGEGSRLTVL.

This chain links TRBV6-6 with TRBJ1-1; D gene ambiguous. V lost 8 bases and J 3 bases, leaving 13 bases between the germline ends. The CDR3 length is 13 residues. CDR1 and CDR2 from the germline V gene are MNHNY and SVGAGI (reference sequence). The CDR3 loop reads CASHVTADTEAFF. In DNA, the CDR3 is TGTGCCAGCCACGTAACAGCGGACACTGAAGCTTTCTTT.

The chain employs TRBV5-1 and TRBJ2-2, with 7 bases fitting TRBD2. The CDR3 loop spans 17 amino acids. V gave up 4 bases and J gave up 3 bases; unmatched junction bases: 12. Per the germline V gene, CDR1 is SGHRS and CDR2 is YFSETQ. The CDR3, as DNA: TGCGCCAGCAGCGGCCGGGACTACCTTAGGCACACCGGGGAGCTGTTTTTT. Translating gives CASSGRDYLRHTGELFF.

The rearrangement uses TRBV14 and TRBJ2-2; D uncertain. This CDR3 is 14 amino acids long. The germline V and J ends were trimmed by 0 bases and 5 bases, with 7 bases remaining between them. Germline CDR1 SGHDN, CDR2 FVKESK. The CDR3 nucleotides are TGTGCCAGCAGCCAAGATTGGGCTACCGGGGAGCTGTTTTTT. Translating gives CASSQDWATGELFF. Based on the CDR3 plus reference TRBV14 and TRBJ2-2, the full variable domain is EAGVTQFPSHSVIEKGQTVTLRCDPISGHDNLYWYRRVMGKEIKFLLHFVKESKQDESGMPNNRFLAERTGGTYSTLKVQPAELEDSGVYFCASSQDWATGELFFGEGSRLTVL.

The sample holds one count of this clone. The chain links TRBV11-2 to TRBJ1-1; D might be TRBD1 (5 bases). Germline V CDR1 and CDR2: SGHAT, FQNNGV. The CDR3 contains 14 residues. V was cut by 3 bases and J by 3 bases, with 11 bases left in between. In DNA form, the CDR3 reads TGTGCCAGCAGCTTCGGGGGTTCGTACACTGAAGCTTTCTTT. Protein product: CASSFGGSYTEAFF. Looking up the rest from reference TRBV11-2 and TRBJ1-1 gives the full variable domain: EAGVAQSPRYKIIEKRQSVAFWCNPISGHATLYWYQQILGQGPKLLIQFQNNGVVDDSQLPKDRFSAERLKGVDSTLKIQPAKLEDSAVYLCASSFGGSYTEAFFGQGTRLTVV.

The V call is TRBV3-1 (or the pseudogene TRBV3-2), the J call TRBJ2-2; 11 nucleotides line up with TRBD1. Germline V gene lookup returns CDR1 LGHDT and CDR2 YNNKEL (reference sequence). Germline trimming cut 6 bases from V and 4 bases from J; bases unmatched to any gene: 7. The CDR3 is 16 amino acids. The CDR3 sequence: CASRADRGLITGELFF. In DNA, the CDR3 is TGTGCCAGCAGAGCGGACAGGGGGCTAATCACCGGGGAGCTGTTTTTT.

The chain uses TRBV19 and TRBJ2-5, with a possible D match to TRBD2 (7 bases). V was clipped by 0 bases and J by 4 bases, with 21 bases between them. CDR1 is LNHDA, CDR2 SQIVND, per germline (reference sequence). This CDR3 has 18 amino acids. CDR3 in DNA: TGTGCCAGTAGTATAGATCCCCCTCGGGGGGCTAATCGAGAGACCCAGTACTTC. It yields the protein CASSIDPPRGANRETQYF.

V usage is TRBV12-3 or TRBV12-4 and J usage is TRBJ1-5; 10 bases are shared with TRBD1. The J segment lost 5 bases and the V segment lost 8 bases, leaving 3 bases of the junction unmatched. The CDR3 covers 13 residues. CDR3 nucleotides: TGTGCCAGCGCCGACAGGGGGCATCAGCCCCAGCATTTT. Its translation: CASADRGHQPQHF.

The chain carries TRBV25-1 and TRBJ2-5, with D perhaps matching TRBD2 (6 bases). The CDR3 sequence is 15 residues long. CDR1 is MGHDK and CDR2 is SYGVNS in the germline V gene. V lost 0 bases to trimming and J lost 3 bases, with 11 bases between them. The DNA for the CDR3 is TGTGCCAGCAGTGAATATCGGGGGAGTGAAGAGACCCAGTACTTC. Encoded protein: CASSEYRGSEETQYF.

This clone was seen just once. This chain uses TRBV29-1 with TRBJ2-1; 7 bases align to TRBD2. This CDR3 has 16 amino acids. V dropped 2 bases and J dropped 8; count of bases not matched to a gene: 15. Germline-derived CDR1 and CDR2 are SQVTM and ANQGSEA. The CDR3 is CSVELAEALYGDEQFF. CDR3 coding DNA: TGCAGCGTTGAACTAGCGGAGGCTCTGTACGGCGATGAGCAGTTCTTC.

The rearrangement joins TRBV27 to TRBJ1-5; 8 positions match TRBD1. The CDR3 sequence is 14 residues long. Germline V CDR1 and CDR2: MNHEY, SMNVEV (reference sequence). V lost 5 bases and J lost 5; bases outside the gene matches: 5. The CDR3 nucleotides are TGTGCCAGCAGTCCACAGGGGGGGGATCAGCCCCAGCATTTT. Encoded protein: CASSPQGGDQPQHF.

This CDR3 is CASSRVLADTQYF. CDR3 bases: TGTGCCAGCAGTCGAGTACTCGCAGATACGCAGTATTTT. The V call is TRBV6-5, the J call TRBJ2-3; D call uncertain. V dropped 5 bases and J dropped 4 bases, with 10 bases sitting between them. From germline, CDR1 is MNHEY and CDR2 SVGAGI. CDR3 length: 13 residues.

This clone showed up just once. V usage is TRBV2 and J usage is TRBJ1-6; 7 bases are shared with TRBD1. Germline assignment: CDR1 SNHLY and CDR2 FYNNEI. The V gene end was trimmed by 7 bases and the J gene end by 8 bases; junction bases not matched to a gene: 14. The CDR3 extends over 16 amino acids. CDR3 sequence: CASTHREAGGDSPLHF. Here the CDR3 DNA reads TGTGCCAGCACCCATCGCGAGGCAGGGGGAGATTCACCCCTCCACTTT. Full variable domain (missing parts from reference TRBV2 and TRBJ1-6): EPEVTQTPSHQVTQMGQEVILRCVPISNHLYFYWYRQILGQKVEFLVSFYNNEISEKSEIFDDQFSVERPDGSNFTLKIRSTKLEDSAMYFCASTHREAGGDSPLHFGNGTRLTVT.

This clone was seen a few times. The CDR3 reads CASSPQGAGELFF. In DNA, the CDR3 is TGCGCCAGCAGCCCCCAGGGGGCCGGGGAGCTGTTTTTT. The chain employs TRBV5-1 and TRBJ2-2, with 7 bases aligning to TRBD1. Germline V CDR1 and CDR2: SGHRS, YFSETQ. The CDR3 spans 13 residues. The V and J ends lost 4 bases and 6 bases, in that order; junction bases with no gene match: 3.

The chain is built from TRBV7-2 and TRBJ2-2; TRBD2 matches at 16 bases. The CDR3 totals 17 residues. Trimming at V came to 5 bases and at J to 7 bases, leaving 7 bases not matched to a gene. Germline values: CDR1 SGHTA, CDR2 FQGNSA. In DNA form, the CDR3 reads TGTGCCAGCAGCAGAACGGGACTAGCGGGAGGGGTCGGGGAGCTGTTTTTT. Translating gives CASSRTGLAGGVGELFF.

The chain uses TRBV29-1 and TRBJ2-1; TRBD2 agrees at 9 bases. V lost 3 bases to trimming and J lost 16 bases; unmatched junction nucleotides: 7. The CDR3 is made up of 11 amino acids. Germline loops: CDR1 SQVTM, CDR2 ANQGSEA. CDR3 in DNA: TGCAGCGTTGAGGAGGCGGGAGGGCACTTCTTC. Its translation: CSVEEAGGHFF.

V gene TRBV5-1 combines with J gene TRBJ1-1, with D perhaps TRBD1 (5 bases). The V end was cut by 0 bases, the J end by 1 base, with 16 bases between. Germline CDR1 is SGHRS and CDR2 is YFSETQ. The CDR3 has 17 residues. CDR3 region: CASSLAGQPGGNTEAFF. CDR3 DNA: TGCGCCAGCAGCTTGGCTGGACAACCCGGCGGGAACACTGAAGCTTTCTTT.

The chain is built from TRBV2 and TRBJ2-1; D is perhaps TRBD2 (5 bases). This CDR3 contains 14 residues. Between the trimmed V and J ends, which lost 11 bases and 8 bases, there was a span of 22 bases. Germline CDR1 SNHLY, CDR2 FYNNEI. DNA of the CDR3: TGTGCCTCCAGCGGCCGTTTGCTTTTATATGAGCAGTTCTTC. This translates into CASSGRLLLYEQFF.

The CDR3 is CASSQDLTANSYEQYF. As DNA, the CDR3 is TGCGCCAGCAGCCAAGATCTTACAGCCAATTCCTACGAGCAGTACTTC. The J gene is TRBJ2-7, the V gene TRBV4-3; D remains unclear. The germline V and J ends were trimmed by 0 bases and 1 base, with 13 bases remaining between them. The CDR3 sequence is 16 residues long. Looked up from germline, CDR1 is LGHNA and CDR2 is YSLEER.